This entry is about one T cell receptor (beta chain). Sequenced by immunoSEQ multiplex PCR; TCRdb stores in-frame clones only, minus some. The data contain roughly 2.5 million clones, approximately 90% of them singletons. This sample is drawn from a study of shared clonotypes between healthy human individuals. This CDR3 is built from 13 residues. V was trimmed by 8 bases and J by 0 bases, leaving 11 bases between them. Germline loops: CDR1 MNHEY, CDR2 SMNVEV (reference sequence). The sample was naive CD4+ T cells sorted from blood. Subset indicated: CD45RA+ positively selected. The TCR originated in a man between 18 and 29 years old in good health. J is TRBJ2-7 and V is TRBV27; the D gene is possibly TRBD1 (6 bases). DNA for the CDR3: TGTGCCAGCTCCCGGGACACCTCCTACGAGCAGTACTTC. The encoded protein is CASSRDTSYEQYF.